This entry lists 24 T cell receptor beta chains sequenced from one sample in a study of T cells after yellow fever vaccination. Each CDR3 protein gets one entry after TCRdb re-called the 5' RACE reads with MiXCR. The table shows hundreds of thousands of distinct CDR3 sequences, with roughly a fifth occurring only once. The sample consisted of PBMCs, taken 21 days after the first yellow fever vaccination. Receptors originate from a man aged 18 to 29 who received the YFV17D yellow fever vaccine.

The rearrangement links TRBV2 to TRBJ2-1; tentatively, D is TRBD1 or TRBD2 (6 bases each). Trimming took off 3 bases at V and 8 bases at J, with 14 bases between the two ends. CDR1 is SNHLY and CDR2 is FYNNEI in the germline V gene. The CDR3 totals 14 residues. The CDR3 sequence: CASSEAGTFDEQFF. The CDR3 coding sequence is TGTGCCAGCAGTGAGGCGGGGACATTTGATGAGCAGTTCTTC.

This clonotype came up a few times. The chain has TRBV5-1 and TRBJ2-5; TRBD1 might be the D (6 bases). Germline CDR1 and CDR2: SGHRS and YFSETQ. The CDR3 length is 16 residues. Trimming pared 0 bases from V and 0 bases from J, leaving 12 bases between. This CDR3 is CASSLALRGNQETQYF. CDR3 sequence (DNA): TGCGCCAGCAGCTTGGCCCTCAGGGGAAACCAAGAGACCCAGTACTTC.

This clonotype occurred a few times. The rearrangement uses TRBV4-1 and TRBJ1-6, with 7 bases matching TRBD1. The CDR3 has 17 amino acids. The germline V gene encodes CDR1 MGHRA and CDR2 YSYEKL. Unmatched junction bases numbered 10, after V lost 1 base and J lost 7 bases. CDR3 in amino acids: CASSQGKARQGNSPLHF. The CDR3 DNA is TGCGCCAGCAGCCAAGGAAAGGCGAGACAGGGAAATTCACCCCTCCACTTT.

This clonotype has just a few counts. This chain uses TRBV29-1 with TRBJ2-1; D gene unclear. CDR3 length equals 12 residues. Germline-derived CDR1 and CDR2 are SQVTM and ANQGSEA. The germline V and J ends were trimmed by 3 bases and 4 bases, with 7 bases remaining between them. CDR3 residues: CSVELRYNEQFF. The CDR3 DNA is TGCAGCGTTGAGTTACGGTACAATGAGCAGTTCTTC.

This clonotype appeared a few times. J is TRBJ2-1 and V is TRBV5-4, with 7 bases aligning to TRBD2. This CDR3 spans 15 amino acids. V shed 4 bases and J 7 bases; nucleotides not matched to a gene: 11. Germline lookup yields CDR1 SGHNT and CDR2 YYREEE (reference sequence). The CDR3 sequence is CASSLPWEGENEQFF. Written as DNA, the CDR3 is TGTGCCAGCAGCCTGCCCTGGGAGGGTGAGAATGAGCAGTTCTTC.

This chain uses TRBV10-3 with TRBJ2-5; 7 bases align to TRBD1. CDR1 ENHRY and CDR2 SYGVKD come from the germline V gene. The CDR3 runs 14 residues. V lost 10 bases, J lost 3 bases, and 11 bases stayed unmatched. For the CDR3, the DNA is TGTGCCAGCTACGCCGGGACAGCTGAAGAGACCCAGTACTTC. Its protein product is CASYAGTAEETQYF.

The V and J genes are TRBV6-5 and TRBJ1-3; no firm D call. Germline V gene lookup returns CDR1 MNHEY and CDR2 SVGAGI. CDR3 length: 15 residues. V was clipped by 2 bases and J by 0 bases, with 8 bases between them. The CDR3 protein is CASSYQSYSGNTIYF. Written as DNA, the CDR3 is TGTGCCAGCAGTTACCAGAGTTACTCTGGAAACACCATATATTTT.

This chain joins TRBV5-6 and TRBJ2-3; D ambiguous. The CDR3 contains 13 residues. V gave up 7 bases and J gave up 4 bases, with 13 bases separating them. Germline values: CDR1 SGHDT, CDR2 YYEEEE. DNA of the CDR3: TGTGCCAGCGGCCTTGTGCCCCCAGATACGCAGTATTTT. This codes for CASGLVPPDTQYF.

This clonotype turned up a few times. The chain joins TRBV12-3 or TRBV12-4 to TRBJ2-2; tentatively, D is TRBD2 (5 bases). The CDR3 is 15 amino acids. Trimming removed 6 bases at V and 3 bases at J, with 14 bases between. CDR3 nucleotides: TGTGCCAGCAGACATGTCGGACTTGACACCGGGGAGCTGTTTTTT. As protein: CASRHVGLDTGELFF.

Only a few counts were recorded for this clonotype. The chain employs TRBV6-1 and TRBJ2-3; 12 bases agree with TRBD2. Trimming cost V 6 bases and J 2 bases; bases outside gene matches: 15. CDR1 is MNHNS and CDR2 is SASEGT in the germline V gene. The CDR3 is 19 amino acids. This CDR3 is CASRSGQGGLAGHTDTQYF. CDR3 nucleotides: TGTGCCAGCAGATCGGGACAGGGCGGACTAGCGGGGCACACAGATACGCAGTATTTT.

A few counts support this clonotype. The J gene is TRBJ2-5, the V gene TRBV7-9, with TRBD1 identical over 7 bases. Germline V gene data show CDR1 as SEHNR and CDR2 as FQNEAQ (reference sequence). There are 14 residues in the CDR3. Trimming at V came to 8 bases and at J to 3 bases, leaving 9 bases not matched to a gene. CDR3 in amino acids: CASPPDRDEETQYF. The CDR3 nucleotides read TGTGCCAGCCCCCCCGACAGGGACGAAGAGACCCAGTACTTC.

In this sample, this clonotype turned up a few times. J is TRBJ2-7 and V is TRBV20-1, with 11 bases matching TRBD1. Germline V gene lookup returns CDR1 DFQATT and CDR2 SNEGSKA (reference sequence). This CDR3 has 16 amino acids. The J segment lost 2 bases and the V segment lost 2 bases, leaving 8 bases of the junction unmatched. CDR3 loop: CSARTTDRGLAYEQYV. The DNA for the CDR3 is TGCAGTGCTAGAACAACGGACAGGGGGCTAGCCTACGAGCAGTACGTC.

Many counts were recorded for this clonotype. The gene calls are TRBV7-2 and TRBJ2-3, with TRBD2 matching over 8 bases. Germline V gene lookup returns CDR1 SGHTA and CDR2 FQGNSA. This CDR3 is 14 amino acids long. Germline trimming cut 5 bases from V and 3 bases from J; bases unmatched to any gene: 4. The CDR3 DNA follows: TGTGCCAGCAGCCCGGGACTAGTGACAGATACGCAGTATTTT. Protein: CASSPGLVTDTQYF.

This clonotype occurred a few times. The chain links TRBV29-1 to TRBJ1-1, with D hard to call. CDR1 is SQVTM, CDR2 ANQGSEA, per germline. CDR3 size: 14 residues. Trimming left V 2 bases short and J 1 base short, with 11 bases between. CDR3 loop: CSVEWAVENTEAFF. The CDR3 DNA sequence: TGCAGCGTTGAATGGGCAGTCGAGAACACTGAAGCTTTCTTT.

In this sample, this clonotype turned up many times. Written as DNA, the CDR3 is TGCAGTGTTGTCGGGGTGGCCAAAAACATTCAGTACTTC. It codes for CSVVGVAKNIQYF. This chain links TRBV20-1 with TRBJ2-4, with D possibly TRBD2 on 5 matching bases. V dropped 7 bases and J dropped 1 base, with 11 bases sitting between them. Per the germline V gene, CDR1 is DFQATT and CDR2 is SNEGSKA (reference sequence). This CDR3 has 13 amino acids.

This clonotype was seen only a few times. The chain couples TRBV5-1 to TRBJ2-2, with D hard to call. Germline CDR1 reads SGHRS; CDR2 reads YFSETQ. The CDR3 runs 14 residues. V gave up 6 bases and J gave up 3 bases, with 12 bases separating them. The CDR3 nucleotides read TGCGCCAGCATTCCGGGTCGGGACACCGGGGAGCTGTTTTTT. This gives the protein CASIPGRDTGELFF.

The chain has TRBV18 and TRBJ2-7, with D possibly called TRBD1 or TRBD2 (5 bases each). The CDR3 has 15 amino acids. Looked up from germline, CDR1 is KGHSH and CDR2 is LQKENI. The V end lost 1 base, the J end lost 0 bases, and 10 bases lay between the germline ends. DNA of the CDR3: TGTGCCAGCTCACCACGAGCAGGGAGCTCCTACGAGCAGTACGTC. Translation: CASSPRAGSSYEQYV.

This clonotype was observed a handful of times. The chain combines TRBV12-3 or TRBV12-4 with TRBJ2-6; 7 bases line up with TRBD1. Trimming cost V 6 bases and J 4 bases; bases outside gene matches: 3. This CDR3 spans 14 amino acids. The CDR3 nucleotides read TGTGCCAGCAGGGGGACAGACGGGGCCAACGTCCTGACTTTC. This encodes CASRGTDGANVLTF.

This clonotype turned up a few times. The chain joins TRBV11-1 to TRBJ1-5, with a tentative D call TRBD1 (6 bases). The CDR3 covers 18 residues. Trimming shortened V by 5 bases and J by 3 bases, and 23 bases separated the two germline ends. Germline V gives CDR1 SGHAT, CDR2 FQDESV (reference sequence). The CDR3 is CASSAAWGGGSINQPQHF. The DNA for the CDR3 is TGTGCCAGCAGCGCCGCGTGGGGGGGGGGCAGTATCAATCAGCCCCAGCATTTT.

The CDR3 DNA is TGCGCCAGCAGCCAAGAACAGGGACCCTACGAGCAGTACTTC. Translating gives CASSQEQGPYEQYF. This chain uses TRBV4-1 with TRBJ2-7; D is perhaps TRBD1 (6 bases). Germline CDR1 MGHRA, CDR2 YSYEKL. There are 14 residues in the CDR3. Trimming pared 0 bases from V and 2 bases from J, leaving 8 bases between.

This clonotype was detected many times. V is TRBV12-3 or TRBV12-4 and J is TRBJ2-6; D remains unclear. The V and J ends lost 6 bases and 4 bases respectively, with 13 bases between them. The CDR3 has 15 amino acids. The CDR3: CASSPPAFGANVLTF. CDR3 DNA: TGTGCCAGCAGCCCCCCAGCGTTCGGGGCCAACGTCCTGACTTTC.

V gene TRBV14 combines with J gene TRBJ1-1, with no clear D. The V end was cut by 3 bases, the J end by 5 bases, with 10 bases between. From germline, CDR1 is SGHDN and CDR2 FVKESK. The CDR3 contains 13 residues. The CDR3 DNA follows: TGTGCCAGCAGCCAGCAGAGGCGAACTGAAGCTTTCTTT. Translated, it gives CASSQQRRTEAFF.

This clonotype has only a few counts. The V gene is TRBV2, the J gene TRBJ2-7; D possibly corresponds to TRBD1 (6 bases). CDR1 SNHLY and CDR2 FYNNEI come from the germline V gene. Trimming took off 6 bases at V and 2 bases at J, with 8 bases between the two ends. The CDR3 sequence is 12 residues long. The CDR3: CASRTGPYEQYV. The DNA of the CDR3 is TGTGCCAGCAGGACAGGTCCCTACGAGCAGTACGTC.

There are a few counts of this clonotype. This rearrangement joins TRBV6-1 to TRBJ2-7, with D hard to call. V was pared by 6 bases and J by 2 bases, with 14 bases between. Germline loops: CDR1 MNHNS, CDR2 SASEGT. The CDR3 length is 14 residues. The CDR3 DNA reads as TGTGCCAGCAGCCACGGCACGGAAACCTACGAGCAGTACTTC. Translated, it gives CASSHGTETYEQYF.